This T cell receptor beta chain stems from a study of CD8+CD57+ T cells in acquired aplastic anemia. In the study overall: Mean yield of DNA from sorted CD4+ and CD8+ cells was approximately 3 ug.

CD8+CD57+ cell expansion had been shown by flow cytometry in patients chosen for sequencing. Blood sampling was performed on the patients, and none of them had received therapy by then. Genomic DNA, the template, was used for profiling of the TCR beta VDJ and CDR3. MiXCR, run by TCRdb on the reads, gives a single entry per CDR3 protein. The sample records around 430,000 distinct CDR3 sequences, approximately 33% being singletons. Overall study results and limits: Patients and controls had in common twenty-nine CD8+ CDR3 sequences.

V gave up 7 bases and J gave up 8 bases, with 18 bases separating them. Germline V gene lookup returns CDR1 SNHLY and CDR2 FYNNEI. The CDR3 runs to 15 residues. This clonotype has a count of ten or more. Its antigen is not identified. The sequence came from a human donor with aplastic anemia. The sequenced material came from sorted CD4+, CD8+, or CD8+CD57+ T cells (not recorded which) from PBMCs. V is TRBV2 and J is TRBJ1-6, with a possible D match to TRBD1 (6 bases). The CDR3 nucleotides read TGTGCCAGCACTCCCGGGGGGGGCCAATATTCACCCCTCCACTTT. Translated, it gives CASTPGGGQYSPLHF.